This T cell receptor (beta chain) was obtained from a study of human T cells and chemical hapten exposure. Looking at the study overall: Across samples, TCR yields varied, mostly owing to small differences in pooled library volumes. Study results and caveats: DPC sensitization left the count of TCRs above 1 in 1000 unchanged.

Only a few counts were recorded for this clonotype. Its specificity is not known. TCRdb redid the calling of the RACE reads with MiXCR, one entry per CDR3 protein. Found here are 43,000 or so distinct CDR3 sequences, approximately 4.5% of them singletons; the top ten hold about 1.5%. V was pared by 2 bases and J by 1 base, with 1 base of the junction left unmatched. The CDR3 is made up of 14 amino acids. The germline gives CDR1 SEHNR, CDR2 FQNEAQ (reference sequence). Time point in this sample: healthy volunteer bleed at 2 weeks. Whole blood, unfractionated, served as the material for total RNA extraction.

Source material: whole blood. The chain carries TRBV7-9 and TRBJ1-2, with TRBD1 identical over 7 bases. This clonotype originated in a female donor in good health. Some clones in this sample may be carry-over from other donors' samples. The CDR3 DNA is TGTGCCAGCAGCTTAACAGGGGATAACTATGGCTACACCTTC. It encodes CASSLTGDNYGYTF.